This TCR beta chain was captured in a study of T cell changes during pregnancy in multiple sclerosis. The repertoire was sequenced with immunoSEQ multiplex PCR; TCRdb's copy has only in-frame clones and lacks some. This table has tens of thousands of clones, approximately 93% appearing once. V shed 6 bases and J 0 bases; nucleotides not matched to a gene: 26. Germline V gene data show CDR1 as SNHLY and CDR2 as FYNNEI. CDR3 length: 22 amino acids. The TCR originated in a female donor with multiple sclerosis, enrolled in a pregnancy study. The sequencing here drew on peripheral blood, taken after pregnancy. The V call is TRBV2, the J call TRBJ2-3, with 8 bases identical to TRBD2. The CDR3 loop reads CASSRLNVAGGSPRASTDTQYF. The CDR3 region has the DNA TGTGCCAGCAGCCGCCTAAACGTGGCGGGGGGTTCCCCGAGGGCGAGCACAGATACGCAGTATTTT. Variable domain in full (rest from reference TRBV2 and TRBJ2-3): EPEVTQTPSHQVTQMGQEVILRCVPISNHLYFYWYRQILGQKVEFLVSFYNNEISEKSEIFDDQFSVERPDGSNFTLKIRSTKLEDSAMYFCASSRLNVAGGSPRASTDTQYFGPGTRLTVL.